This T cell receptor (beta chain) was identified in a study of identical twins. The study's findings and limits: For monozygotic twins, models underestimated out-of-frame TCR alpha sharing. The abundant beta clonotypes from cord blood had fewer insertions, and memory repertoires had none of this. Alpha sequences out of frame and shared by twins had excess low generation probability.

There are many counts of this clonotype. Its antigen is not identified. This CDR3 spans 16 amino acids. With V trimmed by 1 base and J by 1 base, 6 bases remained unmatched. TCRdb re-derived calls from the 5' RACE reads in MiXCR, one entry per CDR3 protein. This table has over 600,000 distinct CDR3 sequences, about 20% appearing once. This same sample was also taken into another study, of T cells expressing NK-cell markers.

The source is a woman aged 18-29 years in good health. Specimen: PBMCs. This rearrangement joins TRBV12-3 or TRBV12-4 to TRBJ2-5; 7 positions match TRBD1. The CDR3 DNA reads as TGTGCCAGCAGTTTAGGACAGGGACGGCTCCAAGAGACCCAGTACTTC. Translating it yields CASSLGQGRLQETQYF.